Below, 14 T cell receptor beta chains from the same sample are listed, as sequenced in a study of blood T cell repertoires in COVID-19 (TCRdb year 2020). Libraries were made using the immunoSEQ multiplex PCR assay. TCRdb took over this immuneACCESS table, retaining in-frame rearrangements with V and J assigned. Such tables are incomplete; in checked studies, under half of the missing clones stem from an unresolved V gene, and the remainder is unexplained. The table for this sample lists approximately 230,000 clones; roughly 84% of them were counted only once. Nearly 20% of the sample belongs to the ten largest clones. Sequenced material: peripheral blood. These receptors all come from a man in his thirties or forties with active or convalescent COVID-19.

This clone was seen only once. The chain links TRBV14 to TRBJ2-1; TRBD2 agrees at 13 bases. The CDR3 loop spans 16 amino acids. J was trimmed by 13 bases and V by 0 bases; bases with no gene match: 9. Germline V gene sequence: CDR1 SGHDN, CDR2 FVKESK. The CDR3 nucleotides read TGTGCCAGCAGCCAAGACCTAACTAGCGGGGGGGCCGGCCAGTTCTTC. This translates into CASSQDLTSGGAGQFF.

This clone was recorded a few times. This rearrangement joins TRBV11-3 to TRBJ2-3; D is uncertain. Germline loops: CDR1 SGHNT, CDR2 YENEEA. V lost 5 bases and J lost 1, with 10 bases in between. There are 14 residues in the CDR3. The CDR3 DNA reads as TGTGCCAGCAGCCCCTCGGCGGGCACAGATACGCAGTATTTT. Encoded protein: CASSPSAGTDTQYF.

The CDR3, as DNA: TGTGCCAGCCGGAGGGCTGGGGCCAACGTCCTGACTTTC. Translation: CASRRAGANVLTF. The chain recombines TRBV5-8 with TRBJ2-6; TRBD2 is a possible D gene (6 bases). CDR1 and CDR2 (germline): SGHTS, YDEGEE. The V and J ends lost 7 bases and 2 bases respectively, with 7 bases between them. The CDR3 is made up of 13 amino acids.

J is TRBJ1-1 and V is TRBV5-5; 9 bases line up with TRBD1. This CDR3 is 16 amino acids long. The germline V gene has CDR1 SGHKS and CDR2 YYEKEE (reference sequence). V lost 4 bases and J lost 0; bases outside the gene matches: 7. CDR3 loop: CASSPRGTGLNTEAFF. CDR3 nucleotide sequence: TGTGCCAGCAGCCCGAGAGGGACAGGGCTGAACACTGAAGCTTTCTTT.

The chain uses TRBV3-1 (or the pseudogene TRBV3-2) and TRBJ1-1; unclear D gene. The V gene lost 0 bases and the J gene lost 1 base, with 6 bases spanning the gap. This CDR3 contains 14 residues. Germline CDR1 and CDR2: LGHDT and YNNKEL (reference sequence). CDR3 sequence (DNA): TGTGCCAGCAGCCAAGATAGGAGGAACACTGAAGCTTTCTTT. It is translated as CASSQDRRNTEAFF.

The chain employs TRBV5-6 and TRBJ2-2, with a weak D call TRBD1 (6 bases). Germline V gene sequence: CDR1 SGHDT, CDR2 YYEEEE. With 3 bases removed from V and 4 bases from J, the gap between germline ends came to 10 bases. The CDR3 has 14 residues. The CDR3 region is CASSYDRSTGELFF. Written as DNA, the CDR3 is TGTGCCAGCAGCTACGACAGGAGCACCGGGGAGCTGTTTTTT.

The DNA of the CDR3 is TGTGCCAGCAGCTTATTATTTACAGGGACCCTAGAAGCTTTCTTT. As protein: CASSLLFTGTLEAFF. The J gene is TRBJ1-1, the V gene TRBV7-2, with D perhaps TRBD1 (6 bases). The V end was cut by 2 bases, the J end by 8 bases, with 18 bases between. Germline values: CDR1 SGHTA, CDR2 FQGNSA. CDR3 length equals 15 residues.

This chain connects TRBV6-1 to TRBJ1-5; 7 bases fit TRBD1. The CDR3 covers 15 residues. The germline CDR1 and CDR2 sequences are MNHNS and SASEGT. V was pared by 5 bases and J by 1 base, with 5 bases of the junction left unmatched. The CDR3 DNA follows: TGTGCCAGCAGTTTTGGGGACAGAAGCAATCAGCCCCAGCATTTT. Translating it yields CASSFGDRSNQPQHF.

The gene calls are TRBV30 and TRBJ1-6; possible D gene TRBD1, 6 bases. Trimming left V 5 bases short and J 4 bases short, with 9 bases between. Germline CDR1 is GTSNPN and CDR2 is SVGIG (reference sequence). The CDR3 extends over 13 amino acids. CDR3 nucleotides: TGTGCCTGGGAACAGGGTTATAATTCACCCCTCCACTTT. It encodes CAWEQGYNSPLHF.

The chain employs TRBV7-9 and TRBJ2-3; D possibly corresponds to TRBD2 (6 bases). Trimming took off 5 bases at V and 6 bases at J, with 18 bases between the two ends. Per the germline V gene, CDR1 is SEHNR and CDR2 is FQNEAQ (reference sequence). The CDR3 totals 15 residues. CDR3 nucleotides: TGTGCCAGCAGCGTGGGGGGACCGCCGGGCGATACGCAGTATTTT. Translation: CASSVGGPPGDTQYF.

This clone was recorded once. The chain carries TRBV18 and TRBJ2-7; possibly TRBD1 for D (5 bases). V lost 6 bases to trimming and J lost 9 bases, with 15 bases between them. CDR1 and CDR2 from the germline V gene are KGHSH and LQKENI. CDR3 length: 12 amino acids. CDR3 nucleotides: TGTGCCAGCTCTCAGGGCCCTACGGGGCAGTACTTC. This encodes CASSQGPTGQYF.

Remarks on this clone: This same CDR3 is encoded by further DNA sequences in the sample. CDR3 coding DNA: TGTGCCAGCAGCCTGGGGACAGGGGGCAGACGGAACACTGAAGCTTTCTTT. Encoded protein: CASSLGTGGRRNTEAFF. The V gene is TRBV7-2, the J gene TRBJ1-1, with 12 bases fitting TRBD1. This CDR3 spans 17 amino acids. Germline V gene data show CDR1 as SGHTA and CDR2 as FQGNSA. The V and J ends lost 5 bases and 1 base, in that order; junction bases with no gene match: 8.

CDR3 in DNA: TGCGCCAGCAGCCGGGGTCCCGCGGGGACTGAAGCTTTCTTT. Translated, it gives CASSRGPAGTEAFF. The chain couples TRBV4-1 to TRBJ1-1; D is unclear. V dropped 4 bases and J dropped 5 bases, with 14 bases sitting between them. This CDR3 is 14 amino acids long. Germline V gene sequence: CDR1 MGHRA, CDR2 YSYEKL.

Concerning this clone: A read error may produce the germline difference seen at one junction end. This chain connects TRBV7-7 to TRBJ2-1; TRBD2 aligns across 9 bases. This CDR3 has 15 amino acids. CDR1 SSHAT and CDR2 FNYEAQ come from the germline V gene (reference sequence). The chain's CDR3 is CASSLGLAGTNEQFF. CDR3 coding DNA: TGTGCTAGCAGCTTAGGCCTAGCGGGGACCAATGAGCAGTTCTTC.